The 17 T cell receptor beta chains below were found in one sample sequenced in a study of cytomegalovirus exposure and HLA in healthy donors. The table came from immunoSEQ multiplex PCR; TCRdb's copy has only in-frame clones and leaves some out. Here the sample spans 180,000 or so clones, roughly 82% being singletons. The specimen sequenced was PBMCs. These TCRs come from a woman in her 30s in good health and CMV-seropositive.

This clone came up once. The chain has TRBV18 and TRBJ2-5; 8 positions match TRBD1. Germline V gene lookup returns CDR1 KGHSH and CDR2 LQKENI. With 4 bases clipped from V and 2 bases from J, the junction kept 3 bases outside the gene matches. This CDR3 is 14 amino acids long. The CDR3 here is CASSHRTGQETQYF. The CDR3 nucleotides are TGTGCCAGCTCACACCGGACAGGGCAAGAGACCCAGTACTTC.

The chain is built from TRBV28 and TRBJ1-5, with D perhaps matching TRBD1 (6 bases). This CDR3 region has 17 residues. Trimming left V 4 bases short and J 8 bases short, with 24 bases between. Per the germline V gene, CDR1 is MDHEN and CDR2 is SYDVKM. The CDR3: CASSSLFDRTNREPQHF. The CDR3 coding sequence is TGTGCCAGCAGTTCCCTATTTGACAGGACAAACCGGGAGCCCCAGCATTTT.

V and J are TRBV10-2 and TRBJ2-7, with 7 positions matching TRBD2. CDR3 length: 15 residues. The germline CDR1 and CDR2 sequences are WSHSY and SAAADI. After removal of 6 bases from V and 0 bases from J, the junction contained 8 bases not matched to a gene. The CDR3 spells CASRDPSGFSYEQYF. CDR3 DNA sequence: TGCGCCAGCAGAGACCCTAGCGGCTTCTCCTACGAGCAGTACTTC.

V gene TRBV29-1 combines with J gene TRBJ2-5, with D hard to call. Trimming cost V 2 bases and J 2 bases, with 6 bases left between them. From germline, CDR1 is SQVTM and CDR2 ANQGSEA. The CDR3 is made up of 12 amino acids. The CDR3 protein is CSVEPDQETQYF. The DNA for the CDR3 is TGCAGCGTTGAACCAGATCAAGAGACCCAGTACTTC.

This chain uses TRBV2 with TRBJ2-3, with TRBD2 identical over 7 bases. V lost 7 bases to trimming and J lost 0 bases; unmatched junction nucleotides: 4. CDR3 length: 14 residues. Germline CDR1 reads SNHLY; CDR2 reads FYNNEI. The CDR3 loop is CASILATSTDTQYF. CDR3 coding DNA: TGTGCCAGCATACTAGCGACCAGCACAGATACGCAGTATTTT.

In regard to this clone: Other DNA sequences in this specimen translate into the identical CDR3. The gene calls are TRBV2 and TRBJ1-5, with 8 nucleotides matching TRBD1. The length of the CDR3 is 14 residues. CDR1 SNHLY and CDR2 FYNNEI come from the germline V gene. Trimming cost V 2 bases and J 4 bases; bases outside gene matches: 1. CDR3 DNA: TGTGCCAGCAGTGAACGGACAGGGAATCAGCCCCAGCATTTT. It specifies CASSERTGNQPQHF.

This sequence joins TRBV11-2 and TRBJ2-5; a weak D match, TRBD2 (5 bases). The CDR3 loop spans 14 amino acids. Deletions cut 4 bases from V and 2 bases from J, with 11 bases between. The germline V gene has CDR1 SGHAT and CDR2 FQNNGV. In nucleotides, the CDR3 is TGTGCCAGCAGCTACTCGGGATTTCAAGAGACCCAGTACTTC. This sequence encodes CASSYSGFQETQYF.

The J gene is TRBJ2-1, the V gene TRBV11-3; 8 bases align to TRBD2. The V gene end was trimmed by 2 bases and the J gene end by 4 bases; junction bases not matched to a gene: 4. CDR1 and CDR2 from the germline V gene are SGHNT and YENEEA. The CDR3 is 15 residues long. CDR3 nucleotides: TGTGCCAGCAGCTTACCACTAGCGGAATACAATGAGCAGTTCTTC. It translates to CASSLPLAEYNEQFF. Variable domain in full (rest from reference TRBV11-3 and TRBJ2-1): EAGVVQSPRYKIIEKKQPVAFWCNPISGHNTLYWYLQNLGQGPELLIRYENEEAVDDSQLPKDRFSAERLKGVDSTLKIQPAELGDSAVYLCASSLPLAEYNEQFFGPGTRLTVL.

This sequence joins TRBV19 and TRBJ1-2; 7 nucleotides match TRBD1. This CDR3 is built from 17 residues. Looked up from germline, CDR1 is LNHDA and CDR2 is SQIVND (reference sequence). With V trimmed by 5 bases and J by 0 bases, 12 bases remained unmatched. The CDR3 DNA sequence: TGTGCCAGTAGTTTTTCGGGACAGCTACGTTCTAACTATGGCTACACCTTC. Translated: CASSFSGQLRSNYGYTF.

This chain joins TRBV6-6 and TRBJ2-7, with D maybe TRBD2 (6 bases). The CDR3 sequence is 15 residues long. The V end lost 7 bases, the J end lost 3 bases, and 19 bases lay between the germline ends. CDR1 and CDR2 from the germline V gene are MNHNY and SVGAGI (reference sequence). This chain's CDR3 is CASNQAAGRGYEQYF. CDR3 bases: TGTGCCAGCAACCAGGCGGCGGGACGAGGCTACGAGCAGTACTTC.

The genes are TRBV10-2 and TRBJ1-2, with TRBD1 identical over 9 bases. This CDR3 has 15 amino acids. The V gene's germline CDR1 is WSHSY and CDR2 SAAADI. The junction had 9 bases not matched to a gene; V was cut back by 6 bases and J by 4 bases. CDR3 sequence (DNA): TGCGCCAGCAGCGCGGGTGGGACAGGGAGCTATGGCTACACCTTC. It is translated as CASSAGGTGSYGYTF.

In this sample, this clone turned up once. The V call is TRBV20-1, the J call TRBJ2-5; D not certain. CDR1 is DFQATT, CDR2 SNEGSKA, per germline (reference sequence). The CDR3 spans 10 residues. Trimming pared 7 bases from V and 5 bases from J, leaving 8 bases between. The CDR3 spells CSVEWETQYF. The CDR3 coding sequence is TGCAGTGTTGAGTGGGAGACCCAGTACTTC.

V is TRBV6-5 and J is TRBJ2-7; 8 bases are shared with TRBD2. Germline lookup yields CDR1 MNHEY and CDR2 SVGAGI. CDR3 size: 14 residues. J gave up 3 bases and V 5 bases, and 6 bases lay outside the gene matches. The CDR3 region is CASSTPAGVYEQYF. The CDR3 coding sequence is TGTGCCAGCAGTACGCCAGCGGGAGTCTACGAGCAGTACTTC.

This chain joins TRBV7-9 and TRBJ2-1, with 8 bases aligning to TRBD1. This CDR3 is built from 17 residues. Germline-derived CDR1 and CDR2 are SEHNR and FQNEAQ (reference sequence). Trimming took 5 bases from V and 1 from J; bases not matched to a gene: 10. The CDR3 loop reads CASSRTTGDGSYNEQFF. The DNA of the CDR3 is TGTGCCAGCAGCCGGACGACAGGGGACGGGTCCTACAATGAGCAGTTCTTC.

CDR3 nucleotides: TGTGCCAGCAGTTCTCTGAGTGTGGGGGCGGGCTATGGCTACACCTTC. This codes for CASSSLSVGAGYGYTF. This chain links TRBV27 with TRBJ1-2, with D possibly being TRBD1 (6 bases). Between the trimmed V and J ends, which lost 4 bases and 4 bases, there was a span of 19 bases. The CDR3 has 16 residues. The germline V gene has CDR1 MNHEY and CDR2 SMNVEV (reference sequence).

This rearrangement joins TRBV5-1 to TRBJ1-4; D perhaps matches TRBD1 (5 bases). This CDR3 is built from 15 residues. Germline-derived CDR1 and CDR2 are SGHRS and YFSETQ. Trimming stripped 4 bases from V and 2 bases from J, with 12 bases between. This CDR3 is CASSRTQGTNEKLFF. The DNA for the CDR3 is TGCGCCAGCAGCCGTACTCAGGGTACTAATGAAAAACTGTTTTTT. Based on the CDR3 plus reference TRBV5-1 and TRBJ1-4, the full variable domain is KAGVTQTPRYLIKTRGQQVTLSCSPISGHRSVSWYQQTPGQGLQFLFEYFSETQRNKGNFPGRFSGRQFSNSRSEMNVSTLELGDSALYLCASSRTQGTNEKLFFGSGTQLSVL.

V usage is TRBV2 and J usage is TRBJ2-5; unclear D gene. The V and J ends lost 5 bases and 5 bases respectively, with 6 bases between them. Germline V gene sequence: CDR1 SNHLY, CDR2 FYNNEI. CDR3 length equals 11 residues. The CDR3 bases are TGTGCCAGCAGTCAGTCGGAGACCCAGTACTTC. Protein product: CASSQSETQYF.